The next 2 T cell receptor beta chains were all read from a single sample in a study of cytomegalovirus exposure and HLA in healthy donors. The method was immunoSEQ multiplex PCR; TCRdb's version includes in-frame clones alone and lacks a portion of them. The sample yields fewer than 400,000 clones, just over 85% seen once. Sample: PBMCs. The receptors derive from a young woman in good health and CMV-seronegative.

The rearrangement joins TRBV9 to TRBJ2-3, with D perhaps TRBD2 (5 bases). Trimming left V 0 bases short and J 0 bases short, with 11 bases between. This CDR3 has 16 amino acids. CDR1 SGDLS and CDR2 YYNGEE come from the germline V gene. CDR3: CASSVGGSGSTDTQYF. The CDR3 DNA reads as TGTGCCAGCAGCGTAGGAGGGAGTGGGAGCACAGATACGCAGTATTTT.

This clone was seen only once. The CDR3: CASSYSQEGTNEKLFF. CDR3 nucleotide sequence: TGTGCCAGCAGTTACAGCCAGGAGGGCACTAATGAAAAACTGTTTTTT. This chain uses TRBV6-5 with TRBJ1-4; D is unresolved. V was clipped by 2 bases and J by 2 bases, with 12 bases between them. Per the germline V gene, CDR1 is MNHEY and CDR2 is SVGAGI. The CDR3 contains 16 residues.